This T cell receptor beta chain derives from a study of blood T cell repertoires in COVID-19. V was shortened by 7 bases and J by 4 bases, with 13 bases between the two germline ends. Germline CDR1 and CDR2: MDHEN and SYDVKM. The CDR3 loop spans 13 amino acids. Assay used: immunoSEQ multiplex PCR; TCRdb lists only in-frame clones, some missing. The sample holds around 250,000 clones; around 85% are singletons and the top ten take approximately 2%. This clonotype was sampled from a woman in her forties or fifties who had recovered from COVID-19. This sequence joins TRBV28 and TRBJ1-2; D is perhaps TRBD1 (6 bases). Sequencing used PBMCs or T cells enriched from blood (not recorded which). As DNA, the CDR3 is TGTGCCAGCAACGAGGACAGATTCTATGGCTACACCTTC. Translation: CASNEDRFYGYTF.